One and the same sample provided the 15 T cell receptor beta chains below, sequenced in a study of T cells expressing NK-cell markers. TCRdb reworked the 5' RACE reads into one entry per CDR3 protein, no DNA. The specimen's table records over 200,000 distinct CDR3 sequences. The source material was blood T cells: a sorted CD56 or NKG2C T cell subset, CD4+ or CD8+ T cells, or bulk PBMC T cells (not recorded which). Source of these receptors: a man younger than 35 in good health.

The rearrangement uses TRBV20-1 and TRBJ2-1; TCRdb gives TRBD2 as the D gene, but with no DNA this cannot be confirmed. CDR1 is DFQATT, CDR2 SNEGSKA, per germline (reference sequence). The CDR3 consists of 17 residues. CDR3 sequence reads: CSASLASGRSSYNEQFF.

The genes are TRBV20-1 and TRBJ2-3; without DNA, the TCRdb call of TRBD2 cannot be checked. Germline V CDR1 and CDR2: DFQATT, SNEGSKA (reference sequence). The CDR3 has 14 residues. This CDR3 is CSASEAGGSDTQYF.

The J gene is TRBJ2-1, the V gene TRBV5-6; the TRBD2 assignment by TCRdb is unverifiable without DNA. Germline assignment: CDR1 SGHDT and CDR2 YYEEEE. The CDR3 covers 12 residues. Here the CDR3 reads CASSPTGAEQFF.

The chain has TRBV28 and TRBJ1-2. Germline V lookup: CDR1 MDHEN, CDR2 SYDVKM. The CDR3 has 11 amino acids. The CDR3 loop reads CASSFPSGYTF.

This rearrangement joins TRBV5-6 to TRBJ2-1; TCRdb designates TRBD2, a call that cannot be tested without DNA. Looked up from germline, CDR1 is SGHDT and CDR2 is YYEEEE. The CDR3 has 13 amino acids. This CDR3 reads CASSLRAGGGQFF.

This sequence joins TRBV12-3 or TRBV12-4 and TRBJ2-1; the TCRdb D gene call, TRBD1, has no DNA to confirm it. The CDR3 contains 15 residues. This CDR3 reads CASSSGQGSYNEQFF.

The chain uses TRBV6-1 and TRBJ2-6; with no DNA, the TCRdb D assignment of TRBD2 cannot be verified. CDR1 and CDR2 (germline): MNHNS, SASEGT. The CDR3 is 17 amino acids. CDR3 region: CASRRTARGVGANVLTF.

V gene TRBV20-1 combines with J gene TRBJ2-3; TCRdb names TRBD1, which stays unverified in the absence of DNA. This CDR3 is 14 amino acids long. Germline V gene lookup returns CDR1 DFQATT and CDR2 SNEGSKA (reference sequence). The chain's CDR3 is CSAPDRGFRDTQYF.

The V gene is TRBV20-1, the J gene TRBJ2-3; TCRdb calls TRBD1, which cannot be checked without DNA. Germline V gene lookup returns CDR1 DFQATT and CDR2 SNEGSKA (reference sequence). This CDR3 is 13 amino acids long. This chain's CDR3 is CSASRQGGDTQYF.

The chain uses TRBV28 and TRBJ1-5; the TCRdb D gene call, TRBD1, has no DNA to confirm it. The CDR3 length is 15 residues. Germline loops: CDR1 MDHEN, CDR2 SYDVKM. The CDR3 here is CASTWGEYSNQPQHF.

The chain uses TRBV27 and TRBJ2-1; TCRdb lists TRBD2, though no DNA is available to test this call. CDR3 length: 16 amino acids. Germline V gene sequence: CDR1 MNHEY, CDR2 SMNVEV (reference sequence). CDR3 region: CASSPRLAGRVYEQFF.

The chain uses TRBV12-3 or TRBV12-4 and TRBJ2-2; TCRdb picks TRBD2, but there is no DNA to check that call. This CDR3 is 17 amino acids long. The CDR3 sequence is CASSLGEGTSLTGELFF.

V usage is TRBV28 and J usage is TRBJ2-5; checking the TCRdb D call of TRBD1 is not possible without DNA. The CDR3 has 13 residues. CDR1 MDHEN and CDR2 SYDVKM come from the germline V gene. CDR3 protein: CASTPGLSWAQYF.

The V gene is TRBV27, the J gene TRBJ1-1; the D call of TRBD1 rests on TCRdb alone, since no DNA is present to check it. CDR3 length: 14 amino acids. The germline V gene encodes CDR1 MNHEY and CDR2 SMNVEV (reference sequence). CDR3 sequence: CASSLDHPETEAFF.

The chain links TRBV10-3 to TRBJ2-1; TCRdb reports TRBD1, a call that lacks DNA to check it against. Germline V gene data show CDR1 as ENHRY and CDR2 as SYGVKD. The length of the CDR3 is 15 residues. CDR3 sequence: CAISVQQGVGNEQFF.